The 19 T cell receptor beta chains below all came from one sample that was sequenced in a study of blood T cell repertoires in COVID-19. The assay was immunoSEQ multiplex PCR, and TCRdb's table has in-frame clones only and misses some. The table shows some 150,000 clones, with roughly nine tenths occurring only once. The sample taken for sequencing was peripheral blood. The receptors come from a woman aged 40 to 49 with acute or convalescent COVID-19.

V gene TRBV19 combines with J gene TRBJ1-4; 7 positions match TRBD1. Trimming took 6 bases from V and 5 from J; bases not matched to a gene: 9. The CDR3 is 15 amino acids. Germline CDR1 and CDR2: LNHDA and SQIVND (reference sequence). The DNA of the CDR3 is TGTGCCAGTAGGGAGGCGGGACAGCTAAATGAAAAACTGTTTTTT. It is translated as CASREAGQLNEKLFF.

The chain has TRBV2 and TRBJ1-2; D uncertain. V lost 1 base, J lost 0 bases, and 18 bases lay in between. The CDR3 sequence is 18 residues long. CDR1 and CDR2 from the germline V gene are SNHLY and FYNNEI. CDR3 region: CASSEEDWEVTTNYGYTF. The CDR3 nucleotides read TGTGCCAGCAGTGAAGAGGATTGGGAGGTGACCACTAACTATGGCTACACCTTC.

The rearrangement joins TRBV5-1 to TRBJ2-2; TRBD2 might be the D (5 bases). Germline V CDR1 and CDR2: SGHRS, YFSETQ. V gave up 4 bases and J gave up 5 bases, with 21 bases separating them. The CDR3 runs 17 residues. The CDR3 bases are TGCGCCAGCAGCCCCCCGGTTGGACTCTCGGGGACCGGGGAGCTGTTTTTT. Encoded protein: CASSPPVGLSGTGELFF.

The chain uses TRBV19 and TRBJ1-5, with TRBD1 matching 10 bases. The CDR3 has 19 amino acids. Losses at the gene ends were 2 bases for V and 0 bases for J; bases not matched to a gene: 10. Germline V gives CDR1 LNHDA, CDR2 SQIVND (reference sequence). CDR3 protein: CASSINGQGGIYSNQPQHF. The CDR3, as DNA: TGTGCCAGTAGTATAAACGGACAGGGGGGGATTTATAGCAATCAGCCCCAGCATTTT.

The chain has TRBV29-1 and TRBJ2-5; possibly TRBD2 for D (5 bases). Germline loops: CDR1 SQVTM, CDR2 ANQGSEA. Trimming shortened V by 3 bases and J by 0 bases, and 5 bases separated the two germline ends. The length of the CDR3 is 12 residues. CDR3 in amino acids: CSVERDQETQYF. The CDR3 nucleotides are TGCAGCGTTGAGCGGGACCAAGAGACCCAGTACTTC.

The rearrangement joins TRBV24-1 to TRBJ1-1, with D possibly being TRBD1 (5 bases). V was trimmed by 6 bases and J by 1 base, leaving 20 bases between them. The length of the CDR3 is 17 residues. The V gene's germline CDR1 is KGHDR and CDR2 SFDVKD. The CDR3 coding sequence is TGTGCCACCAGTCTAGATCCAATAGGGGCAGGGAACACTGAAGCTTTCTTT. Translation gives CATSLDPIGAGNTEAFF.

The CDR3 nucleotides read TGTGCCAGCAGTCTTACAGGGGTGAACACTGAAGCTTTCTTT. Translating gives CASSLTGVNTEAFF. The chain recombines TRBV6-5 with TRBJ1-1; TRBD1 aligns across 7 bases. CDR3 length: 14 amino acids. J gave up 0 bases and V 5 bases, and 3 bases lay outside the gene matches. CDR1 and CDR2 from the germline V gene are MNHEY and SVGAGI.

This clone was counted once. This chain links TRBV7-9 with TRBJ2-7; 8 bases are shared with TRBD1. The germline V gene has CDR1 SEHNR and CDR2 FQNEAQ (reference sequence). CDR3 length: 13 residues. V lost 5 bases and J lost 5; bases outside the gene matches: 5. Here the CDR3 reads CASSQQGVHEQYF. DNA for the CDR3: TGTGCCAGCAGCCAACAGGGGGTCCACGAGCAGTACTTC.

The chain joins TRBV7-9 to TRBJ2-2; D unresolved. The V gene's germline CDR1 is SEHNR and CDR2 FQNEAQ (reference sequence). The CDR3 contains 17 residues. V was shortened by 5 bases and J by 6 bases, with 22 bases between the two germline ends. The CDR3: CASSPPIRGVVSGELFF. In DNA, the CDR3 is TGTGCCAGCAGCCCTCCGATCCGCGGAGTTGTCTCCGGGGAGCTGTTTTTT. The full variable domain, rest sourced from reference TRBV7-9 and TRBJ2-2, is DTGVSQNPRHKITKRGQNVTFRCDPISEHNRLYWYRQTLGQGPEFLTYFQNEAQLEKSRLLSDRFSAERPKGSFSTLEIQRTEQGDSAMYLCASSPPIRGVVSGELFFGEGSRLTVL.

V gene TRBV5-6 combines with J gene TRBJ2-5; D gene unclear. The ends were cut back, 0 bases at V and 0 bases at J, with 9 bases in the middle. Germline CDR1 is SGHDT and CDR2 is YYEEEE. The CDR3 runs 15 residues. The CDR3: CASSLDQWYQETQYF. CDR3 nucleotide sequence: TGTGCCAGCAGCTTGGATCAGTGGTACCAAGAGACCCAGTACTTC.

The rearrangement joins TRBV11-1 to TRBJ1-1; 8 positions agree with TRBD1. CDR1 and CDR2 from the germline V gene are SGHAT and FQDESV (reference sequence). The CDR3 is 14 residues long. After removal of 6 bases from V and 1 base from J, the junction contained 4 bases not matched to a gene. The CDR3 loop is CASSYRGRNTEAFF. The CDR3 DNA is TGTGCCAGCAGTTACAGGGGGAGGAACACTGAAGCTTTCTTT. The whole variable domain, remainder taken from reference TRBV11-1 and TRBJ1-1, is EAEVAQSPRYKITEKSQAVAFWCDPISGHATLYWYRQILGQGPELLVQFQDESVVDDSQLPKDRFSAERLKGVDSTLKIQPAELGDSAMYLCASSYRGRNTEAFFGQGTRLTVV.

V usage is TRBV25-1 and J usage is TRBJ2-2, with TRBD2 as a possible D gene (6 bases). This CDR3 contains 15 residues. From germline, CDR1 is MGHDK and CDR2 SYGVNS. Trimming pared 4 bases from V and 5 bases from J, leaving 14 bases between. The CDR3 DNA reads as TGTGCCAGCAGTGTATCGGGGGTCGCAACCGGGGAGCTGTTTTTT. Its translation is CASSVSGVATGELFF.

V gene TRBV5-6 combines with J gene TRBJ2-1; no clear D. Per germline, CDR1 SGHDT and CDR2 YYEEEE. The CDR3 runs to 13 residues. The V end was cut by 0 bases, the J end by 6 bases, with 7 bases between. CDR3 in DNA: TGTGCCAGCAGCTTGGTCTCCCCCAATGAGCAGTTCTTC. Amino acid sequence: CASSLVSPNEQFF.

The V call is TRBV4-2, the J call TRBJ2-7, with 8 positions matching TRBD2. The junction had 4 bases not matched to a gene; V was cut back by 1 base and J by 2 bases. The CDR3 spans 15 residues. CDR1 is LGHNA, CDR2 YNFKEQ, per germline. The CDR3 region is CASSQVAGPPYEQYF. The CDR3 DNA sequence: TGTGCCAGCAGCCAAGTAGCGGGGCCCCCCTACGAGCAGTACTTC.

The chain couples TRBV5-1 to TRBJ1-2; 8 bases are a match to TRBD1. This CDR3 comprises 15 residues. Germline CDR1 is SGHRS and CDR2 is YFSETQ. The V segment lost 4 bases and the J segment 3 bases; nucleotides outside the gene matches: 8. Written as DNA, the CDR3 is TGCGCCAGCAGCCTAGGGGACAGGAGTGACTATGGCTACACCTTC. It specifies CASSLGDRSDYGYTF.

Here the CDR3 DNA reads TGTGCCAGCAGCCCCGATGGGCAACAGGGCTATGGCTACACCTTC. Its protein is CASSPDGQQGYGYTF. The chain links TRBV6-4 to TRBJ1-2; possibly TRBD1 for D (6 bases). This CDR3 is 15 amino acids long. V lost 6 bases to trimming and J lost 4 bases, with 18 bases between them. Germline CDR1 and CDR2: MRHNA and SNTAGT.

The gene calls are TRBV3-1 (or the pseudogene TRBV3-2) and TRBJ1-1, with D unresolved. The CDR3 consists of 11 residues. Trimming removed 5 bases at V and 2 bases at J, with 3 bases between. Germline V CDR1 and CDR2: LGHDT, YNNKEL (reference sequence). For the CDR3, the DNA is TGTGCCAGCAGCTCTAACACTGAAGCTTTCTTT. It specifies CASSSNTEAFF.

The rearrangement joins TRBV7-2 to TRBJ1-5, with D possibly TRBD1 on 5 matching bases. CDR1 and CDR2 (germline): SGHTA, FQGNSA. V was pared by 10 bases and J by 4 bases, with 14 bases between. There are 13 residues in the CDR3. The CDR3 coding sequence is TGTGCCACTTCGACAGATCTGAATCAGCCCCAGCATTTT. It codes for CATSTDLNQPQHF.

The chain is built from TRBV28 and TRBJ2-7; 7 nucleotides agree with TRBD1. The CDR3 contains 12 residues. Germline loops: CDR1 MDHEN, CDR2 SYDVKM. The trim removed 7 bases at V and 4 bases at J, leaving 4 bases unmatched. The CDR3 reads CASTDRSYEQYF. CDR3 bases: TGTGCCAGCACGGACAGGTCTTACGAGCAGTACTTC.